This is a list of T cell receptor beta chains from one sample in a study of neurological immune-mediated disorders. Each CDR3 protein is one row after TCRdb ran MiXCR on the 5' RACE reads. The sample contains 25,000 to 35,000 distinct CDR3 sequences, about 1.6% of which appear only once. Sequenced sample: PBMCs. Receptor source: a woman aged 30 to 39 with multiple sclerosis. The CDR3 runs from the conserved cysteine through the conserved F or W. A D gene is named only where the DNA matches it firmly. Clone size is given as once, few, many or a size class.

clone_size j_call d_call v_call cdr3_aa cdr3_nt
many TRBJ1-1 . TRBV7-9 CASSTRRVTEAFF TGTGCCAGCAGCACCCGCAGGGTCACTGAAGCTTTCTTT
many TRBJ1-6 TRBD1 TRBV7-2 CASSWTGLGNSPLHF TGTGCCAGCAGCTGGACAGGGTTGGGTAATTCACCCCTCCACTTT
many TRBJ1-1 . TRBV9 CASSVVPGWNTEAFF TGTGCCAGCAGCGTAGTCCCGGGGTGGAACACTGAAGCTTTCTTT
many TRBJ2-7 TRBD2 TRBV11-2 CASSLVAGGPLLSSYEQYF TGTGCCAGCAGCTTAGTGGCGGGGGGTCCGCTCCTGAGCTCCTACGAGCAGTACTTC
many TRBJ1-5 . TRBV20-1 CSAQPLRNQPQHF TGCAGTGCTCAGCCCCTGCGGAATCAGCCCCAGCATTTT
many TRBJ1-4 . TRBV3-1 CASSLDLAGTNEKLFF TGTGCCAGCAGCCTGGACCTAGCGGGGACTAATGAAAAACTGTTTTTT
many TRBJ2-7 . TRBV20-1 CSAPVIAGVAYEQYF TGCAGTGCCCCGGTGATCGCGGGCGTCGCCTACGAGCAGTACTTC
many TRBJ1-5 . TRBV6-2/TRBV6-3 CASSYDSLNQPQHF TGTGCCAGCAGTTATGACAGCCTCAATCAGCCCCAGCATTTT
many TRBJ2-3 . TRBV11-2 CASSVWRTDTQYF TGTGCCAGCAGCGTTTGGAGGACAGATACGCAGTATTTT
many TRBJ2-7 . TRBV20-1 CSARSTGGVYEQYF TGCAGTGCTAGATCGACAGGTGGGGTTTACGAGCAGTACTTC
many TRBJ2-5 . TRBV7-8 CASSLALVSGETQYF TGTGCCAGCAGCTTAGCCCTGGTCAGTGGAGAGACCCAGTACTTC
many TRBJ2-3 . TRBV12-3/TRBV12-4 CASSFSDHSTDTQYF TGTGCCAGCAGTTTCAGCGACCATAGCACAGATACGCAGTATTTT
many TRBJ1-6 TRBD1 TRBV20-1 CSARAGQGPSPNSPLHF TGCAGTGCTAGAGCCGGACAGGGACCATCACCCAATTCACCCCTCCACTTT
many TRBJ2-5 . TRBV20-1 CSARDRIAAAQETQYF TGCAGTGCTAGAGATCGGATCGCAGCGGCCCAAGAGACCCAGTACTTC